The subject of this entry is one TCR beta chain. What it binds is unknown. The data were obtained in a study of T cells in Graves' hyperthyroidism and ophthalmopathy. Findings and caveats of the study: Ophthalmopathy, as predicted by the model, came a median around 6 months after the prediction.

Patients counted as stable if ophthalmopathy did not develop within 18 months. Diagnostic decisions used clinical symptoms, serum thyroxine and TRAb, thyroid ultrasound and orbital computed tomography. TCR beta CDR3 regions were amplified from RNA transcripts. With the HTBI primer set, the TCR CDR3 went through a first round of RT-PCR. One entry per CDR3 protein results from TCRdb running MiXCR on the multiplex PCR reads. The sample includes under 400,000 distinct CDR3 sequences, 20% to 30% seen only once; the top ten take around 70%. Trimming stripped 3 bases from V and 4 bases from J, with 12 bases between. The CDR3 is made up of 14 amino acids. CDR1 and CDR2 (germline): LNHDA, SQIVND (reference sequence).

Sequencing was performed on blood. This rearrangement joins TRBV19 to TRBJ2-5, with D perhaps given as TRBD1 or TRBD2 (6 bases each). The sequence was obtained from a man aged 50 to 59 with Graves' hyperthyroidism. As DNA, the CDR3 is TGTGCCAGTAGTATTACCGGGGGCAGAGAGACCCAGTACTTC. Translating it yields CASSITGGRETQYF. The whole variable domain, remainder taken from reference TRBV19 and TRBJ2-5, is DGGITQSPKYLFRKEGQNVTLSCEQNLNHDAMYWYRQDPGQGLRLIYYSQIVNDFQKGDIAEGYSVSREKKESFPLTVTSAQKNPTAFYLCASSITGGRETQYFGPGTRLLVL.